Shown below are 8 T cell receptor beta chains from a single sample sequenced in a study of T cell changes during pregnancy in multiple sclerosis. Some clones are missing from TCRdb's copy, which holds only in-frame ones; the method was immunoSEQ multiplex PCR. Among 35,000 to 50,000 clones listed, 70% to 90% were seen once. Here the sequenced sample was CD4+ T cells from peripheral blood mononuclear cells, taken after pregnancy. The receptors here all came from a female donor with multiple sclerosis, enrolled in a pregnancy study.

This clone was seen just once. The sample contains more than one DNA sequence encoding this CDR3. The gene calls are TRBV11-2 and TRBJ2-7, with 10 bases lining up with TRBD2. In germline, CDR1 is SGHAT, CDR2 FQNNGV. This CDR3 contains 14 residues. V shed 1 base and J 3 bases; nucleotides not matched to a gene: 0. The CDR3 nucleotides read TGTGCCAGCAGCTTAGCTAGCGGGAGCTACGAGCAGTACTTC. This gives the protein CASSLASGSYEQYF.

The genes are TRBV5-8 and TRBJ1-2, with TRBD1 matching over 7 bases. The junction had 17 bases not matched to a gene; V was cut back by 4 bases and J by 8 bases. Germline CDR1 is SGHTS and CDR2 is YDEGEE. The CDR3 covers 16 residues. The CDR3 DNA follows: TGTGCCAGCAGCGCGGACAGGCTGGATCAGGCAGGGGGCTACACCTTC. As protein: CASSADRLDQAGGYTF.

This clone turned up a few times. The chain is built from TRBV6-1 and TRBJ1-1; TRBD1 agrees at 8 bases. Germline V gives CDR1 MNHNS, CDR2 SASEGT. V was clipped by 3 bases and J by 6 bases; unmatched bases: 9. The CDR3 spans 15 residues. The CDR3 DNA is TGTGCCAGCAGTGATGATTACAGGGGGTTGGCTGAAGCTTTCTTT. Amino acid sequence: CASSDDYRGLAEAFF.

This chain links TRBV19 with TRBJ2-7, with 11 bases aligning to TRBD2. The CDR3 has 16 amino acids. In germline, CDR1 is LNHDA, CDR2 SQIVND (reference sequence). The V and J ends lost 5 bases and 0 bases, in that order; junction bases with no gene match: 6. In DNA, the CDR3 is TGTGCCAGTAGTGGGACTAGCGGAAGGAGCTCCTACGAGCAGTACTTC. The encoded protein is CASSGTSGRSSYEQYF.

The CDR3 coding sequence is TGTGCCAGCAGCCCCCGAACTAGCCCCGGGACTAGCGGGAGTGGGTCCTACGAGCAGTACTTC. This encodes CASSPRTSPGTSGSGSYEQYF. The rearrangement uses TRBV9 and TRBJ2-5, with 14 bases identical to TRBD2. The tail of the sequence fits TRBJ2-7 better, so the J call may be wrong. The V gene's germline CDR1 is SGDLS and CDR2 YYNGEE. This CDR3 is 21 amino acids long.

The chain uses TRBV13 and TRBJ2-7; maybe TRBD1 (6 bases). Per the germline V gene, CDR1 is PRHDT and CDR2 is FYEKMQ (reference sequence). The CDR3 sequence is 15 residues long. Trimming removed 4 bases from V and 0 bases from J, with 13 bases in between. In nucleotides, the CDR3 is TGTGCCAGCAGCTCAGACCGGGACATCTCCTACGAGCAGTACTTC. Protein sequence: CASSSDRDISYEQYF.

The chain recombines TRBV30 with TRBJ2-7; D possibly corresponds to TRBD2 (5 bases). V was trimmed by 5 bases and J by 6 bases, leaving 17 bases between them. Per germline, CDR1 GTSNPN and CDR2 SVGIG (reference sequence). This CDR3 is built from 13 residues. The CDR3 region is CAWAGIRGSEQYF. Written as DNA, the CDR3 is TGTGCCTGGGCCGGCATAAGAGGGTCCGAGCAGTACTTC.

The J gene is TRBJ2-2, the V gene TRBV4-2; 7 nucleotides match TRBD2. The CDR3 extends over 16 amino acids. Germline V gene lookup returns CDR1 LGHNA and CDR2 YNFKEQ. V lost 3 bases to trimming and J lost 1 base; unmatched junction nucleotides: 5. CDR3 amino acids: CASSHRGGENTGELFF. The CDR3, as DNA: TGTGCCAGCAGCCACCGGGGAGGGGAGAACACCGGGGAGCTGTTTTTT.